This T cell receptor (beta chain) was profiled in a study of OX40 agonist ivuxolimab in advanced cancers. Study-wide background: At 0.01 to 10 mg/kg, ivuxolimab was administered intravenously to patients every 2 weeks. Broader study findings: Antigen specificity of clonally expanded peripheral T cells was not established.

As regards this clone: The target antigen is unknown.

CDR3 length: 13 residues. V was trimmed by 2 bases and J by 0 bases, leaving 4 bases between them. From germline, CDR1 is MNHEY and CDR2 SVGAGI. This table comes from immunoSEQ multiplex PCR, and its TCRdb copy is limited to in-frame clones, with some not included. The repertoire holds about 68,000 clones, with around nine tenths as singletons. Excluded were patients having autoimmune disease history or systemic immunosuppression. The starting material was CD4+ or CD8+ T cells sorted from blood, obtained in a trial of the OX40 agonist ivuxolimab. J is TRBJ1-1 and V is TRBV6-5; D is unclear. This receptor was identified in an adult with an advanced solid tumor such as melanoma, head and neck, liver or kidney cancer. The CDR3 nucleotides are TGTGCCAGCAGTTACAGGGTGAACACTGAAGCTTTCTTT. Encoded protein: CASSYRVNTEAFF.